The present entry profiles one TCR beta chain with its context. No antigen is known for it. The observed sequence ends 3 residues before the CDR3 terminus, with the missing tail filled in from the germline J gene. Some clones are missing from TCRdb's copy, which holds only in-frame ones; the method was immunoSEQ multiplex PCR. The sample has more than 20,000 clones. This sample was taken from a study of T cells in women clearing cervical HPV infection. About the study: Controls gave blood once infection was undetectable; cases at lesion identification. Overall study results and limits: CIN3+ cases had significantly higher TCR repertoire richness than controls, but evenness did not differ. It is unknown whether associations predate infection; no effector/memory or HPV-specific sorting.

The length of the CDR3 is 13 residues. CDR1 and CDR2 (germline): SQVTM, ANQGSEA. Trimming removed 6 bases at V and 5 bases at J, with 16 bases between. This TCR derives from a woman between 18 and 75 years old with a cervical HPV16 infection that either progressed to CIN3+ or cleared (not recorded which). The V gene is TRBV29-1, the J gene TRBJ2-5; D is unresolved. The sequencing input was blood buffy coat. CDR3 bases read: TGCAGCGTGGCCGGGTCTGTCGTTGAGACC. Protein product: CSVAGSVVET. The complete CDR3 protein is CSVAGSVVETQYF.